In its sample, the clone carrying this TCR beta chain was seen a few times. Profiling relied on immunoSEQ multiplex PCR, and the TCRdb table lists in-frame clones only, not all of them. The sample lists some 190,000 clones, approximately 85% seen once, with approximately 8.9% in the top ten. The sample is drawn from a study of blood T cell repertoires in COVID-19. Germline loops: CDR1 PRHDT, CDR2 FYEKMQ (reference sequence). The CDR3 consists of 17 residues. V lost 4 bases to trimming and J lost 2 bases; unmatched junction nucleotides: 11. The TCR originated in a woman aged 55-70 years with acute or convalescent COVID-19. Sample: peripheral blood. V is TRBV13 and J is TRBJ2-3, with 8 nucleotides matching TRBD2. The DNA of the CDR3 is TGTGCCAGCAGCTCCAAGGCGGGAGGAGGGGCCACAGATACGCAGTATTTT. Translated, it gives CASSSKAGGGATDTQYF.